This T cell receptor beta chain originates from a study of CD4 T cells in relation to SARS-CoV-2 and coronaviruses (dated by TCRdb to the early 2020s). Regarding the study in general: In the ViraFEST assay, PBMCs were cultured with antigen for nine to ten days, after which TCR beta CDR3s were sequenced to identify clonal expansions specific to the antigen. At the level of individual TCR clonotypes, the study measured memory CD4+ T cell crossreactivity between SARS-CoV-2 spike protein and common cold coronavirus spike proteins. The approximately twelve convalescent patients included 8 males and 4 females; two subjects were Hispanic. The full convalescent cohort of 12 patients had a median age of approximately 35 years, ranging from roughly 21 to 72 years. Samples from a few pre-COVID donors and the naive versus memory experiments were sequenced with the Adaptive Biotechnologies TCR-sequencing kit; other data were Illumina-based. A different TCR-beta assay, based on Illumina, was used to sequence expansion assays from other donors in the study. Using patient-derived lymphoblastoid cell lines, the shared crossreactive spike epitopes were mapped to their HLA restriction.

Beyond this particular receptor, the publication reports: Since the crossreactivity analysis centred on spike protein, crossreactivity against other viral proteins was not assessed. The study was constrained by small numbers of patients and of tested TCRs. Compared with monoreactive clones, crossreactive clones had significantly weaker SARS-CoV-2-driven expansion, a result consistent with antigenic imprinting. Sequencing of naive versus memory cells indicated that the assay detects memory recall responses, not primary responses primed during culture. Because no donor provided both pre-pandemic and post-infection samples, tracing the source of pre-existing responses was limited. About 65% of donors had memory CD4+ clonotypes that crossrecognized SARS-CoV-2 and at least one common cold coronavirus spike.

Turning to this clone: Which antigen it targets is not known. No per-base quality is available; no much larger clone lies one base away.

V gives up 4 bases and J gives up 2 bases, and the segment between their germline ends measures 6 bases. The germline V gene gives CDR1 as SNHLY and CDR2 as FYNNEI. The CDR3 sequence holds 13 residues, the cysteine and phenylalanine included. Here the CDR3 DNA is all that survives: 39 bases in frame from base 1. Survey-level immunoSEQ TCR-beta sequencing was performed on DNA from CEF-cultured naive and memory CD4+ T cells. From the authors' description of their analysis: During preprocessing, nonproductive sequences were discarded, as were any CDR3s that did not begin with C, did not end with F or W, or were shorter than 7 amino acids. Antigen-specific clonotypes were called with the MANAFEST web app on the basis of expansion relative to the reference and to other culture wells. A clone was considered positive if the clone showed significant expansion compared with the reference culture in 2 of 3 replicate wells at an FDR below 0.05. A further requirement for positive clones was significant expansion compared with all other tandem wells, along with an odds ratio above 5. Cultured and uncultured naive and memory CD4+ repertoires were searched for previously identified spike- and CEF-reactive CDR3s. CDR3 homology was quantified as pairwise Levenshtein distance, calculated with the stringdist R package after three terminal residues were trimmed from each end. TCRdb took over this immuneACCESS table, retaining in-frame rearrangements with V and J assigned. Such tables are incomplete; in checked studies, under half of the missing clones stem from an unresolved V gene, and the remainder is unexplained. D and trimming come from the DNA, and the V and J calls and clone size come from that table. Counted in this sample were tens of thousands of clones; over 75% of them appeared once. The ten biggest clones cover around 1.3% of the sample.

Naive and memory CD4+ T cells were separated from cryopreserved PBMCs through CD4 enrichment, which was followed by EasySep naive CD4+ T cell enrichment. For 9 to 10 days, around 92,000 sorted naive or memory CD4+ T cells were cultured together with CEF peptides and T cell-depleted PBMCs at a 1:1 ratio. In general, triplicate replicate wells were used for every peptide culture condition. Ficoll-Paque PLUS gradient centrifugation was used to isolate PBMCs from leukapheresis product or whole blood. PBMCs were either cryopreserved at -140°C or used fresh in the expansion assay. The QIAamp Micro DNA Kit was used to extract genomic DNA from the CD4+ T cells.

The source of this sequence is an adult with COVID-19. Here the chain combines TRBV2 and TRBJ1-5, with the D gene uncertain. The sequencing input was naive CD4+ T cells from PBMCs, cultured in vitro. Explained via the paper, the cell subset or site label denotes: naive CD4+ T cells isolated by negative enrichment. The CDR3 protein: CASSVLGNQPQHF. The nucleotide sequence is TGTGCCAGCAGTGTTCTGGGCAATCAGCCCCAGCATTTT.